Listed here are 13 T cell receptor beta chains from one sample, sequenced in a study of T cells in Graves' hyperthyroidism and ophthalmopathy. TCR beta CDR3 regions were amplified from RNA transcripts. RT-PCR in the first round (using the HTBI primer set) targeted the TCR CDR3. TCRdb re-derived calls from the multiplex PCR reads in MiXCR, one entry per CDR3 protein. The sample has 600,000 or so distinct CDR3 sequences; about 14% are singletons. Material for sequencing was blood. The origin of the receptors is a woman between 45 and 60 years old with Graves' ophthalmopathy.

This clonotype has more than one count but fewer than ten. This chain joins TRBV28 and TRBJ1-1, with 8 nucleotides matching TRBD1. Germline values: CDR1 MDHEN, CDR2 SYDVKM. The V segment lost 10 bases and the J segment 5 bases; nucleotides outside the gene matches: 12. This CDR3 spans 14 amino acids. Here the CDR3 reads CATRSGQGFTEAFF. CDR3 nucleotides: TGTGCCACCCGCTCCGGACAGGGCTTTACTGAAGCTTTCTTT.

The chain carries TRBV19 and TRBJ1-5, with TRBD1 matching over 10 bases. Germline V CDR1 and CDR2: LNHDA, SQIVND (reference sequence). This CDR3 comprises 14 residues. J was trimmed by 7 bases and V by 6 bases; bases with no gene match: 6. CDR3: CASSSRDRGQPQHF. DNA for the CDR3: TGTGCCAGTAGCAGCCGGGACAGGGGCCAGCCCCAGCATTTT.

The V call is TRBV12-3 or TRBV12-4, the J call TRBJ1-6, with D unresolved. Trimming pared 3 bases from V and 4 bases from J, leaving 10 bases between. This CDR3 contains 15 residues. CDR3 region: CASSFPGVYNSPLHF. The CDR3 nucleotides read TGTGCCAGCAGTTTCCCTGGGGTGTATAATTCACCCCTCCACTTT.

The chain combines TRBV7-2 with TRBJ1-2; 7 nucleotides agree with TRBD1. Unmatched junction bases numbered 12, after V lost 5 bases and J lost 0 bases. CDR3 length: 17 amino acids. Germline values: CDR1 SGHTA, CDR2 FQGNSA. CDR3 in amino acids: CASSQTGNLEANYGYTF. Written as DNA, the CDR3 is TGTGCCAGCAGCCAGACAGGGAATCTAGAGGCTAACTATGGCTACACCTTC.

This clonotype was recorded many times. The chain recombines TRBV10-3 with TRBJ2-5; D gene ambiguous. V was pared by 0 bases and J by 5 bases, with 13 bases between. Germline V gene lookup returns CDR1 ENHRY and CDR2 SYGVKD. The CDR3 contains 15 residues. In DNA form, the CDR3 reads TGTGCCATCAGTGAGTCTGCCAGAAGTGAGGAGACCCAGTACTTC. Protein: CAISESARSEETQYF.

This clonotype was detected ten times or more. The chain carries TRBV6-2 or TRBV6-3 and TRBJ2-7; D possibly matches TRBD1 or TRBD2 (5 bases each). Deletions cut 2 bases from V and 1 base from J, with 12 bases between. The germline CDR1 and CDR2 sequences are MNHEY and SVGEGT. This CDR3 contains 15 residues. The CDR3 sequence: CASSYGGMPSYEQYF. The CDR3 DNA reads as TGTGCCAGCAGTTACGGGGGTATGCCGTCCTACGAGCAGTACTTC.

The chain joins TRBV19 to TRBJ2-7; TRBD1 agrees at 9 bases. The CDR3 sequence is 15 residues long. CDR1 and CDR2 from the germline V gene are LNHDA and SQIVND (reference sequence). V was pared by 6 bases and J by 0 bases, with 6 bases of the junction left unmatched. In nucleotides, the CDR3 is TGTGCCAGTAGCGAGACAGGGGGTCCCTCCTACGAGCAGTACTTC. As protein: CASSETGGPSYEQYF.

This clonotype was observed a handful of times. A read error may be the cause here, since a much bigger clone is one base away. The chain carries TRBV14 and TRBJ2-1; D gene ambiguous. Per the germline V gene, CDR1 is SGHDN and CDR2 is FVKESK. The CDR3 spans 15 residues. The CDR3 DNA reads as TGTGCCAGCAACCAAGATACTCTCACAGACAATGAGCAGTTCTTC. Translating it yields CASNQDTLTDNEQFF.

The chain carries TRBV20-1 and TRBJ2-1; D unresolved. Germline-derived CDR1 and CDR2 are DFQATT and SNEGSKA (reference sequence). Trimming took off 1 base at V and 6 bases at J, with 22 bases between the two ends. This CDR3 spans 17 amino acids. DNA for the CDR3: TGCAGTGCTAGAGTCCTCTCCTCCCCAGGTTATGCCAATGAGCAGTTCTTC. As protein: CSARVLSSPGYANEQFF.

At least ten counts were recorded for this clonotype. The V call is TRBV30, the J call TRBJ1-1, with D tentatively TRBD1 (5 bases). Germline CDR1 GTSNPN, CDR2 SVGIG (reference sequence). V was clipped by 1 base and J by 0 bases, with 12 bases between them. The CDR3 loop spans 15 amino acids. The CDR3 here is CAWSEEKQVNTEAFF. As DNA, the CDR3 is TGTGCCTGGAGTGAAGAAAAACAGGTGAACACTGAAGCTTTCTTT. Full variable domain (outside the CDR3, taken from reference TRBV30 and TRBJ1-1): SQTIHQWPATLVQPVGSPLSLECTVEGTSNPNLYWYRQAAGRGLQLLFYSVGIGQISSEVPQNLSASRPQDRQFILSSKKLLLSDSGFYLCAWSEEKQVNTEAFFGQGTRLTVV.

About this clonotype itself: A much larger clone differs by one base, so this may be a read error. DNA for the CDR3: TGTGCCAGCAGTCGGGACCACAATGAGCAGTTCTTC. It translates to CASSRDHNEQFF. The chain couples TRBV27 to TRBJ2-1, with D possibly being TRBD1 or TRBD2 (5 bases each). The V end was cut by 5 bases, the J end by 5 bases, with 7 bases between. Germline assignment: CDR1 MNHEY and CDR2 SMNVEV (reference sequence). The length of the CDR3 is 12 residues.

This clonotype occurred a few times. The chain joins TRBV19 to TRBJ1-2; D gene ambiguous. The CDR3 runs to 13 residues. Germline loops: CDR1 LNHDA, CDR2 SQIVND (reference sequence). The V gene lost 3 bases and the J gene lost 8 bases, with 13 bases spanning the gap. CDR3 in DNA: TGTGCCAGTAGTATGGGAATTGTGAAGGGCTACACCTTC. This translates into CASSMGIVKGYTF.

This clonotype was counted at least ten times. The V and J genes are TRBV4-3 and TRBJ2-7; 12 bases fit TRBD1. The CDR3 covers 16 residues. The germline CDR1 and CDR2 sequences are LGHNA and YSLEER. The V and J ends lost 0 bases and 5 bases, in that order; junction bases with no gene match: 5. The chain's CDR3 is CASSQDRDRGRDEQYF. The CDR3 DNA is TGCGCCAGCAGCCAAGATCGGGACAGGGGGCGGGACGAGCAGTACTTC.